Detailed here is one T cell receptor (beta chain). The data were taken from a study of T cell responses to AZD1222 COVID-19 vaccine. Produced via immunoSEQ multiplex PCR; TCRdb's table is partial and in-frame only. The sample lists 95,000 to 100,000 clones, approximately 87% occurring once. V shed 3 bases, J shed 0 bases, and the junction held 1 base outside the gene matches. Germline assignment: CDR1 MNHEY and CDR2 SMNVEV (reference sequence). This CDR3 comprises 14 residues. The sample in question was peripheral blood, obtained 28 days after the second AZD1222 dose. The chain couples TRBV27 to TRBJ2-7; 8 bases line up with TRBD1. The receptor's source is an adult who received the AZD1222 COVID-19 vaccine. CDR3: CASSFGQGSYEQYF. The CDR3, as DNA: TGTGCCAGCAGTTTCGGACAGGGCTCCTACGAGCAGTACTTC.